This T cell receptor (beta chain) was obtained from a study of response to subunit inactivated influenza vaccine. Study results and limitations: Each seasonal influenza vaccination recruits few new T cells, the authors suggested.

With respect to this clonotype: As yet, its antigen is unknown.

Germline values: CDR1 SGHVS, CDR2 FNYEAQ. The ends were cut back, 5 bases at V and 2 bases at J, with 15 bases in the middle. The CDR3 consists of 15 residues. TCRdb re-derived calls from the RT-PCR reads in MiXCR, one entry per CDR3 protein. The data contain roughly 650,000 distinct CDR3 sequences, approximately 14% of them seen just once; the ten biggest clones take up around 10%. The receptor's source is a man in his fifties who received an inactivated influenza vaccine. The sequenced sample was PBMCs from blood, obtained about 13 days after vaccination. The gene calls are TRBV7-6 and TRBJ1-1; possible D gene TRBD1, 6 bases. Here the CDR3 DNA reads TGTGCCAGCAGCCCTACCGGGACACTTAACACTGAAGCTTTCTTT. The encoded protein is CASSPTGTLNTEAFF.